This is a list of T cell receptor beta chains from one sample in a study of T cell repertoires in cytomegalovirus infection. These receptors' antigens are unknown. TCRdb independently ran MiXCR on the reads; one entry per CDR3 protein. This table holds approximately 500,000 distinct CDR3 sequences, roughly 34% found once. Sequencing used cultured PBMCs, obtained from culture after CMV antigen stimulation. These receptor sequences come from a human donor in good health (CMV status not recorded). Some clones in this sample may be carry-over from other donors' samples. Each CDR3 is given with its conserved first and last residue. A D gene is named only where the DNA matches it firmly. Clone size, where shown, is once, few, many, or a class for clones that have expanded.

D gene: TRBD2
V gene: TRBV5-5
clone size: .
J gene: TRBJ2-1
CDR3 DNA: TGTGCCAGCAGCCCCGACGGACTAGCGGGGAATGAGCAGTTCTTC
CDR3 protein: CASSPDGLAGNEQFF

D gene: TRBD1
V gene: TRBV7-2
clone size: .
J gene: TRBJ1-2
CDR3 DNA: TGTGCCAGCAGCTTACAGACAGGGATCTATGGCTACACCTTC
CDR3 protein: CASSLQTGIYGYTF

D gene: .
V gene: TRBV28
clone size: .
J gene: TRBJ2-1
CDR3 DNA: TGTGCCAGCAGTTTAGCGGGACTCAGGGCACTCAATGAGCAGTTCTTC
CDR3 protein: CASSLAGLRALNEQFF

D gene: TRBD2
V gene: TRBV5-6
clone size: .
J gene: TRBJ2-3
CDR3 DNA: TGTGCCAGCAGCACACTAGCGGGAGCGCGAGATACGCAGTATTTT
CDR3 protein: CASSTLAGARDTQYF

D gene: TRBD1
V gene: TRBV11-3
clone size: few
J gene: TRBJ1-1
CDR3 DNA: TGTGCCAGCAGCTCCTGGGACAGGGACAACACTGAAGCTTTCTTT
CDR3 protein: CASSSWDRDNTEAFF

D gene: .
V gene: TRBV5-6
clone size: .
J gene: TRBJ2-5
CDR3 DNA: TGTGCCAGCAGCTTCGGGTTTGGGGAGACCCAGTACTTC
CDR3 protein: CASSFGFGETQYF

D gene: TRBD1
V gene: TRBV11-2
clone size: .
J gene: TRBJ2-1
CDR3 DNA: TGTGCCAGCAGCTTAGGGTGGAACCGGGACAGGGGAGGCAATGAGCAGTTCTTC
CDR3 protein: CASSLGWNRDRGGNEQFF

D gene: .
V gene: TRBV5-1
clone size: few
J gene: TRBJ2-2
CDR3 DNA: TGCGCCAGCAGCTTGGTTCGGACAACGACCGGGGAGCTGTTTTTT
CDR3 protein: CASSLVRTTTGELFF

D gene: TRBD1
V gene: TRBV5-4
clone size: few
J gene: TRBJ1-2
CDR3 DNA: TGTGCCAGCAGCGGCGGGACAGGGAATGAAGGGGCCTATGGCTACACCTTC
CDR3 protein: CASSGGTGNEGAYGYTF

D gene: TRBD1
V gene: TRBV5-6
clone size: many
J gene: TRBJ1-1
CDR3 DNA: TGTGCCAGCAGCTGGACAGGGGGCACTGAAGCTTTCTTT
CDR3 protein: CASSWTGGTEAFF